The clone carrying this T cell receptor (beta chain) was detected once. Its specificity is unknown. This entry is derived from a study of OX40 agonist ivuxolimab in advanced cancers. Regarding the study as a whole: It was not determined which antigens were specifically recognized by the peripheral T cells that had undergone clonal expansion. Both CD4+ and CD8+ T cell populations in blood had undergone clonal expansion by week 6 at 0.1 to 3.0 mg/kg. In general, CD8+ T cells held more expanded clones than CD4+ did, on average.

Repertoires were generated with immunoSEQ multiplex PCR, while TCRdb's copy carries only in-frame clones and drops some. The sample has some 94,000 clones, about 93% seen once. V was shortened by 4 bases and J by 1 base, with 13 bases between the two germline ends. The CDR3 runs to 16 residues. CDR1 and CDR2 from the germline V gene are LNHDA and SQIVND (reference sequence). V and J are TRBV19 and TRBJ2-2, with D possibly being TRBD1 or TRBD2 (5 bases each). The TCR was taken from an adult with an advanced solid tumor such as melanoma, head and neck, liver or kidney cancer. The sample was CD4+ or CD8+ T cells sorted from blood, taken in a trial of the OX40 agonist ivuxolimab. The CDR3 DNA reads TGTGCCAGTAGTAGACCGGGACCCTTGAACACCGGGGAGCTGTTTTTT. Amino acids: CASSRPGPLNTGELFF.